This TCR beta chain was sequenced for a study of blood T cell repertoires in COVID-19. The method was immunoSEQ multiplex PCR; TCRdb's version includes in-frame clones alone and lacks a portion of them. The table has under 80,000 clones, more than 70% seen once. This CDR3 spans 16 amino acids. V lost 0 bases, J lost 1 base, and 13 bases lay in between. Germline CDR1 and CDR2: SGHDT and YYEEEE. Sequenced input: peripheral blood. The rearrangement joins TRBV5-6 to TRBJ2-5; D might be TRBD1 (6 bases). This TCR was sampled from a human donor in a cohort sampled during active COVID-19. The CDR3, as DNA: TGTGCCAGCAGCTTGGGGCAGGGGATTATCCAAGAGACCCAGTACTTC. As protein: CASSLGQGIIQETQYF.